One sample yielded the 17 T cell receptor beta chains listed below, sequenced in a study of blood T cell repertoires in COVID-19 (dated by TCRdb to about 2020). The library was generated by the immunoSEQ multiplex PCR assay. Sourced from immuneACCESS, this table was stored by TCRdb with only in-frame sequences that have V and J called. A share of the clones is absent; for the studies checked, an unresolved V gene accounts for under half, and the remainder has no known explanation. This sample lists 130,000 to 150,000 clones; about four fifths were detected once. Together, the top ten hold around 8.4% of the sample. Source material: PBMCs or T cells enriched from blood (not recorded which). These receptors were taken from a man in his forties or fifties who had recovered from COVID-19.

The rearrangement uses TRBV28 and TRBJ1-6, with D tentatively TRBD1 (6 bases). The ends were cut back, 1 base at V and 9 bases at J, with 10 bases in the middle. CDR1 is MDHEN and CDR2 is SYDVKM in the germline V gene. The CDR3 sequence is 14 residues long. CDR3 region: CASSLSGGFSPLHF. In nucleotides, the CDR3 is TGTGCCAGCAGTTTATCGGGGGGCTTTTCACCCCTCCACTTT.

The gene calls are TRBV2 and TRBJ2-1, with 12 nucleotides matching TRBD2. This CDR3 has 17 residues. CDR1 and CDR2 (germline): SNHLY, FYNNEI. V lost 5 bases and J lost 1; bases outside the gene matches: 6. The CDR3 coding sequence is TGTGCCAGCAGTCCCTCTAGCGGGGGGGCGTCCTACAATGAGCAGTTCTTC. It codes for CASSPSSGGASYNEQFF.

In its sample, this clone was seen a few times. This chain links TRBV7-3 with TRBJ1-5; D is ambiguous. This CDR3 has 13 amino acids. CDR1 and CDR2 (germline): SGHTA, FQGTGA. Trimming took off 1 base at V and 4 bases at J, with 5 bases between the two ends. The CDR3 sequence is CASSLSQNQPQHF. Written as DNA, the CDR3 is TGTGCCAGCAGCTTAAGCCAGAATCAGCCCCAGCATTTT.

V and J are TRBV2 and TRBJ2-1, with D possibly being TRBD2 (7 bases). Germline CDR1 SNHLY, CDR2 FYNNEI. This CDR3 has 15 residues. V was clipped by 4 bases and J by 0 bases, with 10 bases between them. The CDR3 region has the DNA TGTGCCAGCAGTGCGGGGGGCTTCTCCTACAATGAGCAGTTCTTC. It yields the protein CASSAGGFSYNEQFF.

V is TRBV19 and J is TRBJ1-5; TRBD1 matches 7 bases. With V trimmed by 7 bases and J by 4 bases, 10 bases remained unmatched. The length of the CDR3 is 15 residues. Germline V CDR1 and CDR2: LNHDA, SQIVND (reference sequence). The CDR3 sequence: CASTEEGARNQPQHF. CDR3 in DNA: TGTGCCAGTACCGAGGAGGGGGCGCGGAATCAGCCCCAGCATTTT.

The rearrangement uses TRBV30 and TRBJ2-2; TRBD1 agrees at 11 bases. The CDR3 length is 16 residues. V lost 8 bases to trimming and J lost 4 bases; unmatched junction nucleotides: 12. Germline CDR1 reads GTSNPN; CDR2 reads SVGIG (reference sequence). The CDR3 DNA follows: TGTGCCCGAGATGGACAGGGGGCGCGAGGCACCGGGGAGCTGTTTTTT. This gives the protein CARDGQGARGTGELFF.

This clone appeared a few times. The rearrangement joins TRBV6-5 to TRBJ1-4; 7 positions match TRBD1. Germline values: CDR1 MNHEY, CDR2 SVGAGI. The CDR3 is 15 amino acids. V lost 0 bases to trimming and J lost 10 bases; unmatched junction nucleotides: 8. The CDR3 sequence is CASSYSGTDPRKLFF. The CDR3 DNA reads as TGTGCCAGCAGTTACTCCGGGACAGACCCTCGAAAACTGTTTTTT.

This chain joins TRBV3-1 (or the pseudogene TRBV3-2) and TRBJ2-2; 8 nucleotides line up with TRBD1. The CDR3 has 14 residues. The V segment lost 6 bases and the J segment 6 bases; nucleotides outside the gene matches: 6. Germline values: CDR1 LGHDT, CDR2 YNNKEL (reference sequence). The CDR3 region is CASRHRQGSGELFF. The CDR3 coding sequence is TGTGCCAGCAGACACCGACAGGGGTCCGGGGAGCTGTTTTTT.

The CDR3 DNA is TGTGCCAGCAGCAGCCCGGGACAGGGGGCTTGGGGAAACACCATATATTTT. Translating it yields CASSSPGQGAWGNTIYF. The V and J genes are TRBV3-1 (or the pseudogene TRBV3-2) and TRBJ1-3; 12 positions match TRBD1. Germline CDR1 and CDR2: LGHDT and YNNKEL (reference sequence). V lost 5 bases to trimming and J lost 4 bases; unmatched junction nucleotides: 9. The CDR3 loop spans 17 amino acids.

This clone was seen a handful of times. The chain links TRBV4-1 to TRBJ2-3, with 7 bases that match TRBD1. From germline, CDR1 is MGHRA and CDR2 YSYEKL. The CDR3 totals 18 residues. V lost 4 bases to trimming and J lost 0 bases; unmatched junction nucleotides: 13. The CDR3 coding sequence is TGCGCCAGCAGCCTCCAGCCCGGGACAGATACTAGCACAGATACGCAGTATTTT. It yields the protein CASSLQPGTDTSTDTQYF.

The chain couples TRBV2 to TRBJ1-1; 7 bases are shared with TRBD1. V lost 7 bases, J lost 1 base, and 6 bases stayed unmatched. CDR3 length: 14 residues. Germline V gene sequence: CDR1 SNHLY, CDR2 FYNNEI. CDR3 in DNA: TGTGCCAGCATCCGAGGACAGGAGAACACTGAAGCTTTCTTT. Its protein is CASIRGQENTEAFF.

Concerning this clone: Its ends do not fully match the called genes, so a read error is possible. The rearrangement uses TRBV7-7 and TRBJ1-1; TRBD1 aligns across 8 bases. Germline V CDR1 and CDR2: SSHAT, FNYEAQ (reference sequence). This CDR3 region has 16 residues. CDR3 residues: CASSTRTGSGNTEAFF. The DNA of the CDR3 is TGTGCTAGCAGCACCCGGACAGGGTCAGGGAACACTGAAGCTTTCTTT.

The table lists this clone with a count of one. The V gene is TRBV19, the J gene TRBJ1-4; 9 bases match TRBD1. Germline V gives CDR1 LNHDA, CDR2 SQIVND (reference sequence). The CDR3 sequence is 15 residues long. The junction had 3 bases not matched to a gene; V was cut back by 7 bases and J by 0 bases. CDR3 sequence (DNA): TGTGCCAGTAAGGGACAGGGTGCAACTAATGAAAAACTGTTTTTT. Translating it yields CASKGQGATNEKLFF.

The V call is TRBV6-1, the J call TRBJ1-2, with D tentatively TRBD1 (6 bases). The CDR3 length is 13 residues. CDR1 MNHNS and CDR2 SASEGT come from the germline V gene. Trimming took 0 bases from V and 10 from J, leaving 12 bases between them. The CDR3 DNA reads TGTGCCAGCAGTGAAGCGATACAGGGATCCTACACCTTC. It yields the protein CASSEAIQGSYTF.

The rearrangement links TRBV27 to TRBJ2-2; 8 positions agree with TRBD2. Germline V lookup: CDR1 MNHEY, CDR2 SMNVEV (reference sequence). V gave up 6 bases and J gave up 4 bases; unmatched junction bases: 7. This CDR3 has 15 amino acids. The DNA of the CDR3 is TGTGCCAGCAGACGGGGGGGCGCGGGCACCGGGGAGCTGTTTTTT. This sequence encodes CASRRGGAGTGELFF.

This clone was seen a handful of times. This chain uses TRBV7-2 with TRBJ1-2; 10 bases map to TRBD1. V shed 1 base, J shed 4 bases, and the junction held 12 bases outside the gene matches. The CDR3 is 18 amino acids. Germline lookup yields CDR1 SGHTA and CDR2 FQGNSA. The CDR3 nucleotides read TGTGCCAGCAGCTTAGGGTTAAGGGACAGGGGTGTATCCTATGGCTACACCTTC. Protein sequence: CASSLGLRDRGVSYGYTF.

The gene calls are TRBV27 and TRBJ2-7; 8 nucleotides align to TRBD1. The germline gives CDR1 MNHEY, CDR2 SMNVEV (reference sequence). V lost 5 bases to trimming and J lost 3 bases; unmatched junction nucleotides: 12. The CDR3 sequence is 16 residues long. The CDR3: CASSPQQGVHFYEQYF. The CDR3, as DNA: TGTGCCAGCAGTCCCCAACAGGGGGTCCATTTCTACGAGCAGTACTTC.